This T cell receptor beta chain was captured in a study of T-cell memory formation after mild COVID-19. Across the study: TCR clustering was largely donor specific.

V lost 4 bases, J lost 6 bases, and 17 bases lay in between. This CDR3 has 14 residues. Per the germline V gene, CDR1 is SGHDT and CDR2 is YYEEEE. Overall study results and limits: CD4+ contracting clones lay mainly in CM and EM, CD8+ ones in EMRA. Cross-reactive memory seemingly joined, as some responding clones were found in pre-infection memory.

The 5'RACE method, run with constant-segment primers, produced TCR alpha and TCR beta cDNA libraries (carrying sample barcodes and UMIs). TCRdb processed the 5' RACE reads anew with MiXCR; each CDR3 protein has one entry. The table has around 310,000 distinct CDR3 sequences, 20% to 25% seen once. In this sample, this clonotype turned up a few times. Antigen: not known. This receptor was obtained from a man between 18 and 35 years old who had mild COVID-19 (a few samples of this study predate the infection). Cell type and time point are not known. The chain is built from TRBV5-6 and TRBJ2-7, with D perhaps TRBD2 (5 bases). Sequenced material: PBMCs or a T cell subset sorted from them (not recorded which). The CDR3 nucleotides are TGTGCCAGCAGCCCCATGACGGGCGCGGGCGAGCAGTACTTC. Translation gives CASSPMTGAGEQYF.